This T cell receptor beta chain was sequenced for a study of T cell responses to AZD1222 COVID-19 vaccine. General observations from the study: Compared with day 0, the breadth and depth of the Spike-specific TCR repertoire rose significantly after two doses of AZD1222. Epitopes outside B.1.351 and B.1.1.7 mutated regions reportedly drew nearly half of spike TCRs. Clonal diversity was possibly underestimated, and the donors were mostly white British, with more females.

In regard to this clone: Its antigen is not identified.

Assay used: immunoSEQ multiplex PCR; TCRdb lists only in-frame clones, some missing. The sample has roughly 150,000 clones; roughly nine tenths are singletons. The sequence derives from an adult in good health. The sample in question was peripheral blood, obtained on day 0 of AZD1222 vaccination.

CDR3 coding DNA: TGCGCCAGCAGCCAAGTCAAGAAAAGTACCTACGAGCAGTACTTC. Translating it yields CASSQVKKSTYEQYF. This sequence joins TRBV4-3 and TRBJ2-7; no firm D call. This CDR3 is 15 amino acids long. CDR1 and CDR2 from the germline V gene are LGHNA and YSLEER. Trimming took 1 base from V and 2 from J, leaving 12 bases between them.